These T cell receptor beta chains were read from a single sample in a study of CD8 T cells in Susac syndrome. TCRdb re-called the immunoSEQ multiplex PCR reads through MiXCR, storing one row per CDR3 protein. The sample lists about 130,000 distinct CDR3 sequences; approximately 94% were seen once. The sample was CD4+ T cells from PBMCs. These receptors were obtained from a human donor with multiple sclerosis. The CDR3 runs from the conserved cysteine through the conserved F or W.

V	J	CDR3
TRBV3-1	TRBJ1-2	CASSDPGGRVSGYTF
TRBV5-1	TRBJ2-5	CASIPGGPVETQYF
TRBV20-1	TRBJ1-2	CSASAGDYGYTF
TRBV27	TRBJ2-5	CASSGTPLAQYF
TRBV27	TRBJ1-1	CASSPIPGTEAFF
TRBV6-1	TRBJ2-1	CASTRRGGSVTYNEQFF
TRBV7-2	TRBJ2-1	CASSSRSSYNEQFF
TRBV7-9	TRBJ2-2	CASSPRGLEYTGELFF
TRBV6-2/TRBV6-3	TRBJ1-5	CASRDLGQGLNQPQHF
TRBV25-1	TRBJ2-7	CASRLAENEQYF
TRBV7-2	TRBJ2-7	CASRSTGDGIYEQYF
TRBV5-4	TRBJ2-3	CASSLDGGRTDTQYF
TRBV19	TRBJ1-1	CASSPSGIRGNTEAFF
TRBV10-2	TRBJ1-2	CASSEADDGYTF
TRBV7-2	TRBJ2-7	CASSSGVRSSEQYF
TRBV29-1	TRBJ2-7	CSVAVSYEQYF
TRBV5-1	TRBJ2-3	CASRGLGGTQYF
TRBV29-1	TRBJ1-1	CSVTGTRGTEAIF
TRBV20-1	TRBJ2-1	CSASKREAYNEQFF
TRBV27	TRBJ1-2	CASSLGGRSDGYTF
TRBV15	TRBJ2-2	CATSRDEGLPNTGELFF
TRBV3-1	TRBJ1-1	CASSIRQGAAFF
TRBV6-1	TRBJ1-1	CASTHRQTNTEAFF
TRBV6-2/TRBV6-3	TRBJ1-1	CASLTANTEAFF
TRBV5-4	TRBJ1-3	CASSSPGGSGNTIYF
TRBV29-1	TRBJ2-3	CSVRGIADTQYF
TRBV6-6	TRBJ2-1	CASTLDVGYNEQFF
TRBV14	TRBJ2-7	CASSQVIFHKSSYEQYF
TRBV4-1	TRBJ2-2	CASSGGSAGDTGELFF
TRBV5-6	TRBJ1-2	CASSSRRANLGYTF
TRBV19	TRBJ1-5	CASTSGGWGSGQPQHF
TRBV6-1	TRBJ1-4	CASSRQLENEKLFF
TRBV7-8	TRBJ2-5	CASSSGPSSRVETQYF
TRBV4-1	TRBJ1-1	CASSLTLGELEAFF
TRBV29-1	TRBJ1-1	CSVIPRGLRLIPEAFF
TRBV7-6	TRBJ1-1	CASRPGTVTSNTEAFF
TRBV6-5	TRBJ1-1	CASNNRRDTEAFF
TRBV29-1	TRBJ1-4	CSVGTAPGEKLFF
TRBV3-1	TRBJ1-2	CASSQLQGIGGYTF
TRBV2	TRBJ2-5	CASRTVGVETQYF
TRBV7-6	TRBJ1-2	CASSLAASYGYTF
TRBV6-4	TRBJ1-2	CASRDSGNYGYTF
TRBV7-9	TRBJ2-2	CAIATGNTGELFF
TRBV4-3	TRBJ1-2	CASSPEIQSGYTF
TRBV12-5	TRBJ2-1	CASGRSGLAGDNEQFF
TRBV20-1	TRBJ2-7	CSAYGQDNEQYF
TRBV29-1	TRBJ1-3	CSVESQGLGNTIYF
TRBV9	TRBJ2-7	CASSVRPGSYEQYF
TRBV4-2	TRBJ2-7	CASSFRDTEYEQYF
TRBV29-1	TRBJ2-5	CSVATEDGKAQYF
TRBV4-3	TRBJ1-6	CASSQEHRGIGFNSPLHF
TRBV7-3	TRBJ2-1	CASSSGGEQFF
TRBV19	TRBJ1-2	CASSLGMTGAINYGYTF
TRBV28	TRBJ1-5	CASRPPVPQPQHF
TRBV4-3	TRBJ2-2	CASSPRPAGNTGELFF
TRBV27	TRBJ1-5	CASGGQGASKRNQPQHF
TRBV18	TRBJ1-1	CASSPQRRQNSRTEAFF
TRBV18	TRBJ1-3	CASSPAGMSSGNTIYF
TRBV10-3	TRBJ2-7	CAISESIRKSYEQYF